The T cell receptor beta chain under discussion was sequenced for a study of T cell changes during pregnancy in multiple sclerosis. Produced via immunoSEQ multiplex PCR; TCRdb's table is partial and in-frame only. The repertoire holds 60,000 to 70,000 clones, with roughly 92% as singletons. With respect to this clone: This sample includes further DNA sequences coding for the same CDR3.

V lost 6 bases and J 3 bases, leaving 12 bases between the germline ends. Germline V gene lookup returns CDR1 SQVTM and CDR2 ANQGSEA. The CDR3 loop spans 12 amino acids. The sequencing here drew on peripheral blood, taken in the second trimester of pregnancy. The clonotype comes from a female donor with multiple sclerosis, enrolled in a pregnancy study. The rearrangement uses TRBV29-1 and TRBJ2-7; TRBD2 is a possible D gene (5 bases). The CDR3 loop is CSVETRDYEQYF. The CDR3 bases are TGCAGCGTCGAGACTCGGGACTACGAGCAGTACTTC.